The rows below give T cell receptor beta chains drawn from one sample of a study of T cells in localized non-small cell lung cancer. Clones were read by immunoSEQ multiplex PCR, and TCRdb kept only the in-frame ones, dropping some. The sample lists 70,000 to 90,000 clones, around 80% seen once, with roughly 9% in the top ten. Material: peripheral blood, obtained before any cancer treatment. These receptors originate from a female donor aged 60 or older with stage I lung adenocarcinoma. Both conserved end residues are part of each CDR3. The D gene is left open where the match is weak. Size is stated for part of the rows, as once, few or many counts, or as a class when the clone is expanded.

v_call	j_call	d_call	clone_size	cdr3_nt	cdr3_aa
TRBV5-4	TRBJ1-4	TRBD1	NA	TGTGCCAGCAGCTTGGGGGGACAGGCAAAACTGTTTTTT	CASSLGGQAKLFF
TRBV10-2	TRBJ1-5	TRBD1	NA	TGCGCCAGCAGTCCCGGACAGGGGACGCAGCCCCAGCATTTT	CASSPGQGTQPQHF
TRBV30	TRBJ1-2	NA	once	TGTGCCTGGAGTTTCGGACAGTCCCGGGGCTACACCTTC	CAWSFGQSRGYTF
TRBV30	TRBJ1-2	NA	NA	TGTGCCTCCGCCTCGGGCGGCCTAAACTATGGCTACACCTTC	CASASGGLNYGYTF
TRBV2	TRBJ2-5	TRBD2	NA	TGTGCCAGCAGTGAAGCTACCTTAGCGGGAGGTGGGGAGACCCAGTACTTC	CASSEATLAGGGETQYF
TRBV6-6	TRBJ2-1	TRBD2	NA	TGTGCCAGCATCCTAGCGGGGGGCGGGGATGAGCAGTTCTTC	CASILAGGGDEQFF
TRBV13	TRBJ2-2	TRBD1	NA	TGTGCCAGCAGCTTGTGGACAGGGGGCGGTACCGGGGAGCTGTTTTTT	CASSLWTGGGTGELFF
TRBV7-6	TRBJ2-3	TRBD2	NA	TGTGCCAGCAGCCCGCCGGGACTAGCGGGAGCGGCAGATACGCAGTATTTT	CASSPPGLAGAADTQYF
TRBV29-1	TRBJ2-1	NA	NA	TGCAGCGTTGAAAGGCGGGACTCTCCGAGCTCCTACAATGAGCAGTTCTTC	CSVERRDSPSSYNEQFF
TRBV14	TRBJ2-1	TRBD2	NA	TGTGCCAGCAGCCAAGAGAGCCTAGCGGGAGGCAATGAGCAGTTCTTC	CASSQESLAGGNEQFF
TRBV7-3	TRBJ2-7	TRBD1	once	TGTGCCAGCAGCGGGGGACAGGGCCCCTACGAGCAGTACTTC	CASSGGQGPYEQYF
TRBV6-4	TRBJ1-1	TRBD1	NA	TGTGCCACAGGGGGACAGGGGACTAATGAAGCTTTCTTT	CATGGQGTNEAFF
TRBV29-1	TRBJ1-1	NA	NA	TGCAGCGTTGTCTCGAACACTGAAGCTTTCTTT	CSVVSNTEAFF
TRBV9	TRBJ1-4	NA	NA	TGTGCCAGTTCTAGGGCTCCCAATGAAAAACTGTTTTTT	CASSRAPNEKLFF
TRBV4-1	TRBJ2-1	NA	few	TGCGCCAGCAGCCTAAACGAGGAGCAGTTCTTC	CASSLNEEQFF
TRBV7-6	TRBJ1-5	NA	NA	TGTGCCAGCAGCCCTCGGTCCCGGGGGGCCAATCAGCCCCAGCATTTT	CASSPRSRGANQPQHF
TRBV2	TRBJ2-1	NA	NA	TGTGCCAGTTCTTATAGGGGTGAGCAGTTCTTC	CASSYRGEQFF
TRBV5-4	TRBJ2-5	NA	NA	TGTGCCAGCAGCCCCCAGAACCAAGAGACCCAGTACTTC	CASSPQNQETQYF
TRBV2	TRBJ1-1	TRBD1	NA	TGTGCCAGCAGTGCTCCACTATTGACAGGGTTGGACACTGAAGCTTTCTTT	CASSAPLLTGLDTEAFF
TRBV9	TRBJ2-5	NA	NA	TGTGCCAGCAGCATAATGGGACTTTTCCAAGAGACCCAGTACTTC	CASSIMGLFQETQYF
TRBV7-3	TRBJ1-1	TRBD1	NA	TGTGCCAGCAGCTTAATAGGGGGCGGAACTGAAGCTTTCTTT	CASSLIGGGTEAFF
TRBV6-5	TRBJ1-1	NA	NA	TGTGCCAGCAGTTACGGTTCAGGGTTGAACACTGAAGCTTTCTTT	CASSYGSGLNTEAFF
TRBV5-1	TRBJ2-2	NA	NA	TGCGCCAGCAACGGAGGGTGGACCGGGGAGCTGTTTTTT	CASNGGWTGELFF
TRBV5-1	TRBJ2-7	TRBD1	NA	TGCGCCAGCAGCTTCCGGGACAGGGGTAACGAGCAGTACTTC	CASSFRDRGNEQYF
TRBV29-1	TRBJ2-7	NA	NA	TGCAGCGTTGAAGACTCTTTTTACGAGCAGTACTTC	CSVEDSFYEQYF
TRBV9	TRBJ2-3	NA	NA	TGTGCCAGCAGCGTAGCCCCTTTTAGCACAGATACGCAGTATTTT	CASSVAPFSTDTQYF
TRBV27	TRBJ1-2	NA	NA	TGTGCCAGCAGTTCGATAGGGGCAGCTAACTATGGCTACACCTTC	CASSSIGAANYGYTF
TRBV7-6	TRBJ1-1	NA	once	TGTGCCAGCAGTTACAGGGCAGGGGACACTGAAGCTTTCTTT	CASSYRAGDTEAFF
TRBV6-5	TRBJ2-3	TRBD2	NA	TGTGCCAGCACGTCCGGGGGGGGTTCCACAGATACGCAGTATTTT	CASTSGGGSTDTQYF
TRBV7-2	TRBJ1-2	NA	NA	TGTGCCAGCAGCTTAGAACTCGACGGCGGCTACACCTTC	CASSLELDGGYTF
TRBV5-1	TRBJ1-4	NA	NA	TGCGCCAGCAGTAGTGGGGGATCAACTAATGAAAAACTGTTTTTT	CASSSGGSTNEKLFF
TRBV19	TRBJ2-5	NA	NA	TGTGCCAGTAGTCCCCAGGTCTTCATAGAGACCCAGTACTTC	CASSPQVFIETQYF
TRBV5-6	TRBJ2-5	NA	NA	TGTGCCAGCAGCGGGAGGGGGGCCGAAGAGACCCAGTACTTC	CASSGRGAEETQYF
TRBV4-1	TRBJ2-1	TRBD2	NA	TGCGCCAGCAGCCAAGTTCCGGGACTAGCGGGCCCCTACAATGAGCAGTTCTTC	CASSQVPGLAGPYNEQFF
TRBV7-2	TRBJ2-1	NA	once	TGTGCCAGCAGCTTACCCCGTACCCAGATTGAGCAGTTCTTC	CASSLPRTQIEQFF
TRBV6-1	TRBJ2-2	NA	NA	TGTGCCAGCACCGAGGGGGTCCCCGGGGAGCTGTTTTTT	CASTEGVPGELFF
TRBV7-2	TRBJ1-4	NA	NA	TGTGCCAGCAGCTTGGGGGACATTAACTCAAAACTGTTTTTT	CASSLGDINSKLFF
TRBV7-2	TRBJ2-1	TRBD2	NA	TGTGCCAGCAGCTTAGAAGTAGCGGGAGGGCCCGGCTTCCAGTTCTTC	CASSLEVAGGPGFQFF
TRBV28	TRBJ1-5	TRBD1	NA	TGTGCCAGCAGTTTAATGTTAACAGGGGGGACTCAGCCCCAGCATTTT	CASSLMLTGGTQPQHF
TRBV7-6	TRBJ2-7	TRBD2	NA	TGTGCCAGCAGCCAACCGGGACTAGCTCGGTACGAGCAGTACTTC	CASSQPGLARYEQYF
TRBV27	TRBJ1-1	TRBD1	NA	TGTGCCAGCAGTTTCAGGGGGGCTGAAGCTTTCTTT	CASSFRGAEAFF
TRBV25-1	TRBJ1-3	NA	NA	TGTGCCAGCAGCCCACCCGGGAGGGCCGGAAACACCATATATTTT	CASSPPGRAGNTIYF
TRBV19	TRBJ2-2	NA	once	TGTGCCAGTAGCAAACGCGGGGGACAGGTGAACACCGGGGAGCTGTTTTTT	CASSKRGGQVNTGELFF
TRBV29-1	TRBJ1-1	NA	NA	TGCAGCGTTCCAGACACCATGAACACTGAAGCTTTCTTT	CSVPDTMNTEAFF
TRBV29-1	TRBJ2-1	TRBD2	NA	TGCAGCGTTGGCGGGCGGGCGGGAGTGGATGAGCAGTTCTTC	CSVGGRAGVDEQFF
TRBV5-1	TRBJ1-2	NA	NA	TGCGCCAGCAGCTTAACCACAGGCCTGGGGGAAGGCTACACCTTC	CASSLTTGLGEGYTF
TRBV19	TRBJ2-1	NA	NA	TGTGCCAGTAGTATAAATATCTATGAGCAGTTCTTC	CASSINIYEQFF
TRBV11-2	TRBJ2-2	NA	NA	TGTGCCAGCACCCACCCCGGGGGGAACACCGGGGAGCTGTTTTTT	CASTHPGGNTGELFF
TRBV27	TRBJ2-1	TRBD2	NA	TGTGCCAGCCGGGGACTAGCGGGTCTAGGCAATGAGCAGTTCTTC	CASRGLAGLGNEQFF
TRBV6-5	TRBJ2-7	NA	NA	TGTGCCAGCAGTTACATCCGGGACGAGCAGTACTTC	CASSYIRDEQYF
TRBV11-3	TRBJ1-6	TRBD1	NA	TGTGCCAGCAGCGCCGGACAGGGGGATTCACCCCTCCACTTT	CASSAGQGDSPLHF
TRBV28	TRBJ1-5	NA	NA	TGTGCCAGTACGCCCGGAGGGGACAATCAGCCCCAGCATTTT	CASTPGGDNQPQHF
TRBV19	TRBJ1-4	NA	NA	TGTGCCAGTGGTCCGTTAGGGGGTGAAAAACTGTTTTTT	CASGPLGGEKLFF
TRBV29-1	TRBJ2-7	NA	NA	TGCAGCGTTGAGTTGGGGAACGAGCAGTACTTC	CSVELGNEQYF
TRBV4-2	TRBJ1-1	TRBD1	once	TGTGCCAGCAGCCAAGCTGCCGCTCTAAGGGGGCTGGGCACTGAAGCTTTCTTT	CASSQAAALRGLGTEAFF